This is a list of T cell receptor beta chains from one sample in a study of shared clonotypes between healthy human individuals. Measured with immunoSEQ multiplex PCR; TCRdb has only the in-frame clones, and not every one. The repertoire holds more than 2,000,000 clones, with approximately 95% as singletons. Sequencing was performed on naive CD4+ T cells from PBMCs. These receptors all come from a man younger than 30 in good health. Some clones in this sample may be carry-over from other donors' samples. Each CDR3 is given with its conserved first and last residue. The order of the fields is V gene, D gene, clone size, J gene, CDR3 length, CDR3 protein, CDR3 DNA. A D gene is named only where the DNA matches it firmly. The listing skips clone size in some rows; elsewhere it reads once, few, many or a size class.

V gene: TRBV6-1
D gene: TRBD2
clone size: -
J gene: TRBJ2-7
CDR3 length: 13
CDR3 protein: CASSGLAGVEQYF
CDR3 DNA: TGTGCCAGCAGTGGCCTAGCGGGGGTCGAGCAGTACTTC

V gene: TRBV11-2
D gene: -
clone size: -
J gene: TRBJ1-1
CDR3 length: 15
CDR3 protein: CASSVPPGRGAEAFF
CDR3 DNA: TGTGCCAGCAGCGTCCCACCGGGACGTGGAGCTGAAGCTTTCTTT

V gene: TRBV10-2
D gene: TRBD1
clone size: -
J gene: TRBJ1-1
CDR3 length: 12
CDR3 protein: CASSGTGPEAFF
CDR3 DNA: TGCGCCAGCAGTGGGACAGGGCCTGAAGCTTTCTTT

V gene: TRBV11-2
D gene: TRBD2
clone size: once
J gene: TRBJ2-1
CDR3 length: 16
CDR3 protein: CASSLIAGGPYNEQFF
CDR3 DNA: TGTGCCAGCAGCTTAATAGCGGGAGGGCCCTACAATGAGCAGTTCTTC

V gene: TRBV28
D gene: -
clone size: -
J gene: TRBJ2-7
CDR3 length: 15
CDR3 protein: CASSFNQGGAYEQYF
CDR3 DNA: TGTGCCAGCAGTTTCAACCAGGGAGGTGCCTACGAGCAGTACTTC

V gene: TRBV29-1
D gene: -
clone size: -
J gene: TRBJ2-5
CDR3 length: 14
CDR3 protein: CSVEATASRQTQYF
CDR3 DNA: TGCAGCGTTGAAGCGACGGCTAGCAGACAGACCCAGTACTTC

V gene: TRBV29-1
D gene: -
clone size: -
J gene: TRBJ2-1
CDR3 length: 11
CDR3 protein: CSVEGVAEQFF
CDR3 DNA: TGCAGCGTGGAAGGGGTTGCTGAGCAGTTCTTC

V gene: TRBV7-2
D gene: -
clone size: -
J gene: TRBJ2-5
CDR3 length: 12
CDR3 protein: CASSLAQETQYF
CDR3 DNA: TGTGCCAGCAGCTTAGCGCAAGAGACCCAGTACTTC

V gene: TRBV2
D gene: -
clone size: -
J gene: TRBJ2-7
CDR3 length: 15
CDR3 protein: CASSESRTVTYEQYF
CDR3 DNA: TGTGCCAGCAGTGAGTCTAGGACGGTGACCTACGAGCAGTACTTC

V gene: TRBV4-1
D gene: -
clone size: -
J gene: TRBJ2-3
CDR3 length: 18
CDR3 protein: CASSPLWERFEGTDTQYF
CDR3 DNA: TGCGCCAGCAGCCCCCTATGGGAGCGGTTTGAGGGCACAGATACGCAGTATTTT

V gene: TRBV11-2
D gene: -
clone size: -
J gene: TRBJ2-3
CDR3 length: 13
CDR3 protein: CASSLDRKDTQYF
CDR3 DNA: TGTGCCAGCAGCTTAGATCGTAAAGATACGCAGTATTTT

V gene: TRBV2
D gene: TRBD1
clone size: few
J gene: TRBJ1-4
CDR3 length: 15
CDR3 protein: CASRGTGAPNEKLFF
CDR3 DNA: TGTGCCAGCAGGGGGACAGGGGCCCCTAATGAAAAACTGTTTTTT

V gene: TRBV4-2
D gene: TRBD1
clone size: -
J gene: TRBJ1-2
CDR3 length: 15
CDR3 protein: CASSPRDRDNYGYTF
CDR3 DNA: TGTGCCAGCAGCCCCCGGGACAGGGATAACTATGGCTACACCTTC

V gene: TRBV11-2
D gene: -
clone size: few
J gene: TRBJ2-7
CDR3 length: 11
CDR3 protein: CASSFYYEQYF
CDR3 DNA: TGTGCCAGCAGCTTTTACTACGAGCAGTACTTC

V gene: TRBV28
D gene: -
clone size: -
J gene: TRBJ1-1
CDR3 length: 15
CDR3 protein: CASSTATRRSGEAFF
CDR3 DNA: TGTGCCAGCAGTACCGCGACCCGTCGCAGTGGAGAAGCTTTCTTT

V gene: TRBV5-1
D gene: -
clone size: once
J gene: TRBJ1-2
CDR3 length: 14
CDR3 protein: CASGRESANYGYTF
CDR3 DNA: TGCGCCAGCGGCCGTGAGTCGGCTAACTATGGCTACACCTTC

V gene: TRBV5-1
D gene: TRBD1
clone size: -
J gene: TRBJ1-3
CDR3 length: 14
CDR3 protein: CASSLGTDGNTIYF
CDR3 DNA: TGCGCCAGCAGCTTAGGGACAGATGGAAACACCATATATTTT

V gene: TRBV9
D gene: -
clone size: -
J gene: TRBJ2-1
CDR3 length: 12
CDR3 protein: CASSLSGTVLFF
CDR3 DNA: TGTGCCAGCAGCCTAAGTGGGACCGTGCTGTTCTTC

V gene: TRBV5-1
D gene: -
clone size: -
J gene: TRBJ1-2
CDR3 length: 13
CDR3 protein: CASSDSPNYGYTF
CDR3 DNA: TGCGCCAGCAGCGACAGTCCTAACTATGGCTACACCTTC

V gene: TRBV9
D gene: TRBD1
clone size: -
J gene: TRBJ1-3
CDR3 length: 17
CDR3 protein: CASSVEGQVSSGNTIYF
CDR3 DNA: TGTGCCAGCAGCGTAGAGGGACAGGTCAGCTCTGGAAACACCATATATTTT

V gene: TRBV2
D gene: -
clone size: -
J gene: TRBJ1-1
CDR3 length: 14
CDR3 protein: CASSERVEGTEAFF
CDR3 DNA: TGTGCCAGCAGTGAAAGGGTTGAGGGTACTGAAGCTTTCTTT

V gene: TRBV19
D gene: TRBD1
clone size: -
J gene: TRBJ1-5
CDR3 length: 18
CDR3 protein: CASRKKGGQGATNQPQHF
CDR3 DNA: TGTGCCAGTAGGAAAAAAGGGGGACAGGGGGCAACCAATCAGCCCCAGCATTTT

V gene: TRBV27
D gene: TRBD1
clone size: -
J gene: TRBJ2-7
CDR3 length: 15
CDR3 protein: CATLPLAGQVYEQYF
CDR3 DNA: TGTGCCACCCTCCCTCTCGCGGGACAGGTCTACGAGCAGTACTTC

V gene: TRBV7-9
D gene: TRBD2
clone size: -
J gene: TRBJ2-3
CDR3 length: 18
CDR3 protein: CASSPKPTGGPKTDTQYF
CDR3 DNA: TGTGCCAGCAGCCCAAAACCAACGGGAGGGCCCAAGACAGATACGCAGTATTTT

V gene: TRBV28
D gene: TRBD2
clone size: -
J gene: TRBJ2-3
CDR3 length: 13
CDR3 protein: CASKASGSDTQYF
CDR3 DNA: TGTGCCAGCAAAGCTAGCGGGAGCGATACGCAGTATTTT

V gene: TRBV5-4
D gene: TRBD2
clone size: -
J gene: TRBJ2-3
CDR3 length: 15
CDR3 protein: CASSSVGLAGDTQYF
CDR3 DNA: TGTGCCAGCAGCTCGGTCGGACTAGCGGGAGATACGCAGTATTTT

V gene: TRBV7-8
D gene: -
clone size: -
J gene: TRBJ1-1
CDR3 length: 14
CDR3 protein: CASSLGARATEAFF
CDR3 DNA: TGTGCCAGCAGCTTAGGGGCCAGGGCCACTGAAGCTTTCTTT

V gene: TRBV9
D gene: -
clone size: -
J gene: TRBJ2-7
CDR3 length: 18
CDR3 protein: CASSVASTSGSGDHEQYF
CDR3 DNA: TGTGCCAGCAGCGTAGCTAGTACTTCAGGGTCCGGAGACCACGAGCAGTACTTC

V gene: TRBV29-1
D gene: -
clone size: -
J gene: TRBJ1-1
CDR3 length: 12
CDR3 protein: CSVREGGTEAFF
CDR3 DNA: TGCAGCGTTCGTGAGGGGGGCACTGAAGCTTTCTTT

V gene: TRBV5-4
D gene: -
clone size: -
J gene: TRBJ1-2
CDR3 length: 13
CDR3 protein: CASSSYSDYGYTF
CDR3 DNA: TGTGCCAGCAGCTCCTACTCAGATTATGGCTACACCTTC

V gene: TRBV28
D gene: -
clone size: -
J gene: TRBJ2-7
CDR3 length: 12
CDR3 protein: CASSPGEANGDF
CDR3 DNA: TGTGCCAGCAGTCCCGGGGAGGCCAACGGGGACTTC

V gene: TRBV7-2
D gene: TRBD2
clone size: -
J gene: TRBJ2-1
CDR3 length: 15
CDR3 protein: CASSLASSGPNEQFF
CDR3 DNA: TGTGCCAGCAGCTTAGCCAGTAGCGGGCCCAATGAGCAGTTCTTC

V gene: TRBV7-9
D gene: -
clone size: -
J gene: TRBJ2-5
CDR3 length: 16
CDR3 protein: CASSLLTTLEGKTQYF
CDR3 DNA: TGTGCCAGCAGCTTACTGACCACCCTGGAGGGGAAGACCCAGTACTTC

V gene: TRBV10-3
D gene: TRBD1
clone size: -
J gene: TRBJ2-1
CDR3 length: 19
CDR3 protein: CAISAMGQGASSSYNEQFF
CDR3 DNA: TGTGCCATCAGTGCAATGGGACAGGGGGCGAGTAGCTCCTACAATGAGCAGTTCTTC

V gene: TRBV11-2
D gene: -
clone size: -
J gene: TRBJ1-6
CDR3 length: 13
CDR3 protein: CASSSRGGSPLHF
CDR3 DNA: TGTGCCAGCAGCTCCAGGGGAGGTTCACCCCTCCACTTT

V gene: TRBV10-3
D gene: -
clone size: -
J gene: TRBJ1-2
CDR3 length: 13
CDR3 protein: CAISGVGGYGYTF
CDR3 DNA: TGTGCCATCAGTGGTGTGGGGGGCTATGGCTACACCTTC

V gene: TRBV7-9
D gene: -
clone size: -
J gene: TRBJ1-1
CDR3 length: 15
CDR3 protein: CASSPGGVEGTEAFF
CDR3 DNA: TGTGCCAGCAGCCCCGGGGGGGTCGAAGGCACTGAAGCTTTCTTT

V gene: TRBV6-6
D gene: -
clone size: once
J gene: TRBJ2-5
CDR3 length: 12
CDR3 protein: CASSYDGGTQYF
CDR3 DNA: TGTGCCAGCAGTTACGACGGGGGGACCCAGTACTTC

V gene: TRBV5-6
D gene: TRBD1
clone size: -
J gene: TRBJ2-3
CDR3 length: 15
CDR3 protein: CASSWADRGWDTQYF
CDR3 DNA: TGTGCCAGCAGCTGGGCGGACAGGGGATGGGATACGCAGTATTTT

V gene: TRBV5-1
D gene: -
clone size: -
J gene: TRBJ2-1
CDR3 length: 22
CDR3 protein: CASSFPRVAGQPGGMSYNEQFF
CDR3 DNA: TGCGCCAGCAGCTTCCCCCGGGTTGCGGGACAGCCGGGGGGGATGTCCTACAATGAGCAGTTCTTC

V gene: TRBV5-1
D gene: TRBD1
clone size: few
J gene: TRBJ2-5
CDR3 length: 15
CDR3 protein: CASSSSPGQQETQYF
CDR3 DNA: TGCGCCAGCAGCTCGAGCCCGGGACAGCAAGAGACCCAGTACTTC

V gene: TRBV25-1
D gene: -
clone size: -
J gene: TRBJ1-2
CDR3 length: 12
CDR3 protein: CASRTELYGYTF
CDR3 DNA: TGTGCCAGCAGGACAGAACTCTATGGCTACACCTTC

V gene: TRBV9
D gene: TRBD1
clone size: once
J gene: TRBJ2-2
CDR3 length: 16
CDR3 protein: CASSVLVTGGFGELFF
CDR3 DNA: TGTGCCAGCAGCGTCCTGGTAACAGGGGGTTTCGGGGAGCTGTTTTTT

V gene: TRBV5-6
D gene: -
clone size: -
J gene: TRBJ2-7
CDR3 length: 15
CDR3 protein: CASSPPRPDHYEQYF
CDR3 DNA: TGTGCCAGCAGCCCCCCGCGGCCGGACCACTACGAGCAGTACTTC

V gene: TRBV27
D gene: TRBD1
clone size: -
J gene: TRBJ2-7
CDR3 length: 13
CDR3 protein: CASSSKTGYEQYF
CDR3 DNA: TGTGCCAGCAGTTCCAAGACAGGGTACGAGCAGTACTTC

V gene: TRBV6-5
D gene: -
clone size: -
J gene: TRBJ2-3
CDR3 length: 11
CDR3 protein: CASSIRDTQYF
CDR3 DNA: TGTGCCAGCAGCATCAGAGATACGCAGTATTTT

V gene: TRBV28
D gene: -
clone size: -
J gene: TRBJ2-7
CDR3 length: 12
CDR3 protein: CASSNTGWEQYF
CDR3 DNA: TGTGCCAGCAGTAATACAGGGTGGGAGCAGTACTTC

V gene: TRBV6-1
D gene: -
clone size: once
J gene: TRBJ1-2
CDR3 length: 13
CDR3 protein: CASMFPGAYGYTF
CDR3 DNA: TGTGCCAGCATGTTCCCAGGGGCCTATGGCTACACCTTC

V gene: TRBV29-1
D gene: TRBD1
clone size: -
J gene: TRBJ1-2
CDR3 length: 12
CDR3 protein: CSVTDRGDGYTF
CDR3 DNA: TGCAGCGTTACCGACAGGGGCGATGGCTACACCTTC